Detailed here is one T cell receptor beta chain. Its antigen remains unidentified. No much larger clonotype is one base removed from it; base qualities were not supplied. The record originates from a study of T cell responses to AZD1222 COVID-19 vaccine (dated by TCRdb to 2020 to 2023). About the study as a whole: A total of under 250 trial participants underwent TCR sequencing, of whom about 200 had received two doses of AZD1222 and around 25 had received two doses of the MenACWY control vaccine. Trial participants were enrolled by age into subgroups of 18-55, 56-69 and 70-plus years, and around 150, 29 and 61 TCR-sequenced participants, respectively, were included in these subgroups.

V is trimmed back by 3 bases and J by 9 bases, and the junction contains 7 bases that no gene match accounts for. Based on the germline V gene (reference sequence), the CDR1 and CDR2 sequences are LNHDA and SQIVND. The CDR3 has 15 amino acids, counting the end cysteine and phenylalanine. The entry retains the CDR3 DNA only, 45 bases that are in frame from base 1. The CDR3 regions of human TCRbeta chains were subjected to immunosequencing. The paper's processing steps were these. TCRs in the repertoires were matched against a reference library of SARS-CoV-2-specific TCRs that had been generated with the MIRA antigen-specificity platform. Breadth meant the fraction of unique TCRs that were SARS-CoV-2-associated, whereas depth meant the fraction of total T cells that were SARS-CoV-2-associated. Using the MIRA data, every spike-specific TCR was mapped to the spike region that the TCR reacted to and assigned to either a CD4 or a CD8 class. Log10-transformed breadth and depth values were compared by one-way ANOVA with Sidak's multiple comparisons tests. TCRdb stores this immuneACCESS table with in-frame sequences only. Part of the clones is absent; in the studies checked, under half of the shortfall reflects unresolved V genes, and no reason is known for the rest. The V and J calls and the clone size are those of that table, but D and trimming were determined from the DNA. Recorded for this sample are tens of thousands of clones; roughly 80% of them occurred a single time. The ten largest clones represent about 50% of the sample.

The time point label here, explained by the study, means: about 28 days (+/-7) after the second vaccine dose. AZD1222 recipients whose second dose came at about 4 weeks and those whose second dose came at about 12 weeks were combined into one group, since spike-specific TCR depth and breadth did not differ between the two schedules. The vaccinee samples were drawn from two UK trials, COV001 and COV002, one of which was a single-blind randomized controlled phase 2/3 trial testing AZD1222 (ChAdOx1 nCoV-19) in healthy adults. Trial participant PBMC samples were collected at day 0 and day 28 after the second dose for TCRbeta chain sequencing. Results and caveats for the whole study, not just this receptor: Conclusions about previously exposed vaccinees are limited because only a handful of AZD1222 recipients were SARS-CoV-2 seropositive at baseline. A significant rise in spike-specific TCR breadth and depth was observed after two AZD1222 doses relative to day 0 and relative to MenACWY recipients. The 56-69-year group was small, and its depth increase did not reach significance, likely because of low power. Because no samples from the day 14 peak response were available, repertoires could be characterized only after the peak T cell response. Nearly half of unique spike-specific TCRs reportedly recognized epitopes outside regions mutated in the B.1.351 and B.1.1.7 variants. CD4 TCRs associated with the vaccine covered the entire spike protein, and the dominant responses were in regions 160-218 and 743-854. Most participants were white British and females outnumbered males, and the authors suggested that clonal diversity may have been underestimated.

The starting material was peripheral blood, obtained 28 days after the second AZD1222 dose. Recombination joined TRBV19 with TRBJ2-1; a stretch of 11 junction bases matches TRBD2. The source is an adult who received the AZD1222 COVID-19 vaccine. The base sequence is TGTGCCAGTAGTATGCTAGCGGGAGGATTAAGTGAGCAGTTCTTC. It is translated as CASSMLAGGLSEQFF.